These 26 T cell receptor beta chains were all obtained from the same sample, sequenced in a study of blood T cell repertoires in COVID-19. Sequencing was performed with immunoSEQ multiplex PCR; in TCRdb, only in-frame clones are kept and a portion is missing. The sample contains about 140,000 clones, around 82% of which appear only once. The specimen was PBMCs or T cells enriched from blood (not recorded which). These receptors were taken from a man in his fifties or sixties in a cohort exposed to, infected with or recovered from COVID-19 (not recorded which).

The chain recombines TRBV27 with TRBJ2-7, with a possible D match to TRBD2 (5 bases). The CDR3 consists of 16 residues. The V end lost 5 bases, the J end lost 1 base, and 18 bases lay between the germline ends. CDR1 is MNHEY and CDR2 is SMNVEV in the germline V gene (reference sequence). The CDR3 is CASSPVEGIGSYEQYF. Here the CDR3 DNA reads TGTGCCAGCAGTCCGGTTGAGGGTATTGGGTCCTACGAGCAGTACTTC.

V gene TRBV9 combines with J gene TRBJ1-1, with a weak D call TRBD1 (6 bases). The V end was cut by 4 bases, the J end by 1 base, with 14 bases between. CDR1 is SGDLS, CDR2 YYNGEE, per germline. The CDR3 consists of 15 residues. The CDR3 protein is CASSPPQGKNTEAFF. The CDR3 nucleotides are TGTGCCAGCAGCCCCCCACAGGGCAAGAACACTGAAGCTTTCTTT.

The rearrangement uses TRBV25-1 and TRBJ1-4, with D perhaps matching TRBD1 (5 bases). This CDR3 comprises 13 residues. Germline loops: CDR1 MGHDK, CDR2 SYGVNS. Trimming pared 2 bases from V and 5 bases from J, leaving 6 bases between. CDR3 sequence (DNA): TGTGCCAGCAGTGAAGCAGGGAATGAAAAACTGTTTTTT. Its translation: CASSEAGNEKLFF.

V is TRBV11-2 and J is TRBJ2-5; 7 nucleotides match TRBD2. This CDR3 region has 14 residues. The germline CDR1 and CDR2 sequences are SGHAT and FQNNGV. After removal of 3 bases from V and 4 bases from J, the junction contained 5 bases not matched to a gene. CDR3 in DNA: TGTGCCAGCAGCTTTGGCGGGAGTAGAGAGACCCAGTACTTC. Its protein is CASSFGGSRETQYF.

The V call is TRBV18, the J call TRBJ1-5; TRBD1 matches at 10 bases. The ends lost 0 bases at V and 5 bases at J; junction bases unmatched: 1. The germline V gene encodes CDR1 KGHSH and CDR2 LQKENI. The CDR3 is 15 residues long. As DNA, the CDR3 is TGTGCCAGCTCACCACCGGGACAGGGGTATCAGCCCCAGCATTTT. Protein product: CASSPPGQGYQPQHF.

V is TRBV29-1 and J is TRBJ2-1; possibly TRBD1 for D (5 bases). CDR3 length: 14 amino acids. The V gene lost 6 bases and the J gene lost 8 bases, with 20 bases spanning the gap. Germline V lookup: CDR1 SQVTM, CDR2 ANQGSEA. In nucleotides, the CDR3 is TGCAGCGTGGCGAATCCAGGGTTAGTCTATGAGCAGTTCTTC. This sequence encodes CSVANPGLVYEQFF.

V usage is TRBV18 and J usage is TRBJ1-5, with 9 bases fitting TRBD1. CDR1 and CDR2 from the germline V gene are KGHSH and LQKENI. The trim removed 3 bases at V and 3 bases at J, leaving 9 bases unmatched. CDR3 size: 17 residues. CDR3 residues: CASSPPRTGDPNQPQHF. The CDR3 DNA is TGTGCCAGCTCACCTCCGAGGACAGGGGATCCCAATCAGCCCCAGCATTTT.

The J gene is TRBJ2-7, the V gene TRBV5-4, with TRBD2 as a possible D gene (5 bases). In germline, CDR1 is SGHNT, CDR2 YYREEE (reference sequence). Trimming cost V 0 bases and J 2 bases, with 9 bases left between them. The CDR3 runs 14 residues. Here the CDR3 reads CASSLGRDPYEQYF. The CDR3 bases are TGTGCCAGCAGCTTGGGACGGGATCCCTACGAGCAGTACTTC.

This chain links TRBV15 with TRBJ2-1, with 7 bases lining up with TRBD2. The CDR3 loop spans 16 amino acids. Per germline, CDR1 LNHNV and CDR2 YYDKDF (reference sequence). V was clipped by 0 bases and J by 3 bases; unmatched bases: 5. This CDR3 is CATSRDAGGGYNEQFF. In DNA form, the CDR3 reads TGTGCCACCAGCAGAGACGCCGGCGGGGGCTACAATGAGCAGTTCTTC.

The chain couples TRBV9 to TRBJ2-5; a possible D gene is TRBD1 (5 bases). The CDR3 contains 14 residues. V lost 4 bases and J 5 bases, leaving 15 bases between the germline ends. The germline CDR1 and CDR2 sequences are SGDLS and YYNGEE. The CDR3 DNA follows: TGTGCCAGCAGCCCCCCCAGGGATATGGAGACCCAGTACTTC. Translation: CASSPPRDMETQYF.

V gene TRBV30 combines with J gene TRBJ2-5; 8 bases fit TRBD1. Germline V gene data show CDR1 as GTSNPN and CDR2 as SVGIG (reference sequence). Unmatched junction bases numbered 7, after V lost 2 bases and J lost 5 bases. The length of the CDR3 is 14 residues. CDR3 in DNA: TGTGCCTGGAGTCCGGCGACAGGGGACGAGACCCAGTACTTC. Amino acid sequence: CAWSPATGDETQYF.

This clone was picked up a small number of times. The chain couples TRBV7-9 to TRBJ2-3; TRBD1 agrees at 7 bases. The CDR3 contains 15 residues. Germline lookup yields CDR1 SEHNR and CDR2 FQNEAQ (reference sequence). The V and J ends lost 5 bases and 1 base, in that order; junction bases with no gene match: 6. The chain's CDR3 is CASSKGQLRTDTQYF. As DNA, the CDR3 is TGTGCCAGCAGCAAGGGACAGCTCCGCACAGATACGCAGTATTTT.

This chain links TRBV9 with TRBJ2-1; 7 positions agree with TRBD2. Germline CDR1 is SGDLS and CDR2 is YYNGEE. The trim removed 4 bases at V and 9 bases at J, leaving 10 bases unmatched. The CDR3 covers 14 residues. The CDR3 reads CASSQGLGSSEQFF. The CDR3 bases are TGTGCCAGCAGCCAAGGACTAGGTTCTAGTGAGCAGTTCTTC.

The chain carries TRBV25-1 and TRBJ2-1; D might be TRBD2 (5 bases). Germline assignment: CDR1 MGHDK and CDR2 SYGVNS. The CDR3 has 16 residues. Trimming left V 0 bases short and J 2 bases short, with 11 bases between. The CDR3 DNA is TGTGCCAGCAGTGAATATGAGGGTTTCGCCTACAATGAGCAGTTCTTC. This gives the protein CASSEYEGFAYNEQFF.

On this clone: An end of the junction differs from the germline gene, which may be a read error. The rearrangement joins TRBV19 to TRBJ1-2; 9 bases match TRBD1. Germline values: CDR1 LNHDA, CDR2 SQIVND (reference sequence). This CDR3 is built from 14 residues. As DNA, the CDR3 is TGTGCCAGTAGTATCGGACAGGGGTCCTATCGCTACACCTTC. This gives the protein CASSIGQGSYRYTF.

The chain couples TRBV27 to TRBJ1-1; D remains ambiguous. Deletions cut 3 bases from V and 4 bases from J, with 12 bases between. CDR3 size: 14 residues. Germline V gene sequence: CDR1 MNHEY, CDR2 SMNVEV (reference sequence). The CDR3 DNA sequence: TGTGCCAGCAGTTTGGGCATTCCCTCCACTGAAGCTTTCTTT. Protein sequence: CASSLGIPSTEAFF.

In DNA form, the CDR3 reads TGCAGCGTTAGGACACCGCAGACAAACTATGGCTACACCTTC. The encoded protein is CSVRTPQTNYGYTF. The gene calls are TRBV29-1 and TRBJ1-2; tentative D call: TRBD1 (5 bases). The CDR3 sequence is 14 residues long. Germline loops: CDR1 SQVTM, CDR2 ANQGSEA. The V gene lost 5 bases and the J gene lost 2 bases, with 15 bases spanning the gap.

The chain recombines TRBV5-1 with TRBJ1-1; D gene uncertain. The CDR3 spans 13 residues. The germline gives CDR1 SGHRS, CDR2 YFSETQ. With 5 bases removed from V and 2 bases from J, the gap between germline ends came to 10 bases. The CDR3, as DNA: TGCGCCAGCAGGTCGCAAGCAAACACTGAAGCTTTCTTT. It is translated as CASRSQANTEAFF.

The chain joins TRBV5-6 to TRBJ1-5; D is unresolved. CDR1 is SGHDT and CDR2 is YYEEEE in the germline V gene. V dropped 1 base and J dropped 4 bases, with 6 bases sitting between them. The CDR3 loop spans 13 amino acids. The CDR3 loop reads CASSLMRNQPQHF. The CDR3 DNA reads TGTGCCAGCAGCTTGATGAGGAATCAGCCCCAGCATTTT.

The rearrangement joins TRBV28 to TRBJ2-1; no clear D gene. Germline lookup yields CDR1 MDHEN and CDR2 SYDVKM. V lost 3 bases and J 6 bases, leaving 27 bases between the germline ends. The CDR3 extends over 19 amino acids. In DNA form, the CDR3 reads TGTGCCAGCAGTTTTGGAAGGAGCCGAAGCCTCCTTATGGGCAATGAGCAGTTCTTC. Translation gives CASSFGRSRSLLMGNEQFF.

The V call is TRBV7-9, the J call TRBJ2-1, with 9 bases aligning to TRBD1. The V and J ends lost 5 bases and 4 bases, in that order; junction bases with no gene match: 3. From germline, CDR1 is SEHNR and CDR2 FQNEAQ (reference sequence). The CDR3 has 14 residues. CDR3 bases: TGTGCCAGCAGCGTTGGGACAGGGTACAATGAGCAGTTCTTC. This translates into CASSVGTGYNEQFF.

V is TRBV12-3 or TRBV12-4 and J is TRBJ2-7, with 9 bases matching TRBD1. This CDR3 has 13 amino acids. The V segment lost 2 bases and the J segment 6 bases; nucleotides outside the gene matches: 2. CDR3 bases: TGTGCCAGCAGTTTATGGACAGGGGTCGAGCAGTACTTC. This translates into CASSLWTGVEQYF.

Written as DNA, the CDR3 is TGTGCCAGCAGCCCCGGGACTTTCCCCTACAATGAGCAGTTCTTC. Protein sequence: CASSPGTFPYNEQFF. The gene calls are TRBV3-1 (or the pseudogene TRBV3-2) and TRBJ2-1; the D gene is possibly TRBD2 (6 bases). Trimming pared 4 bases from V and 2 bases from J, leaving 12 bases between. CDR1 is LGHDT, CDR2 YNNKEL, per germline (reference sequence). This CDR3 has 15 amino acids.

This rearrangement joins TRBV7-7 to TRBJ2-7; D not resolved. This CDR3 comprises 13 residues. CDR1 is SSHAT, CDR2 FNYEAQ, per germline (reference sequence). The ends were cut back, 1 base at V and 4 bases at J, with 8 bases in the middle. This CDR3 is CASSLDPEYEQYF. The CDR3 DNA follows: TGTGCCAGCAGCTTAGATCCAGAATACGAGCAGTACTTC.

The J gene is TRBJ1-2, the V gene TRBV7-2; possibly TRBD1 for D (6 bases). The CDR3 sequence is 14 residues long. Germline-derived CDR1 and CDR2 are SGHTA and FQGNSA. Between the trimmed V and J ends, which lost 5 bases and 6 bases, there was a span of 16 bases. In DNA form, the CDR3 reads TGTGCCAGCAGCCCCCCCGACAGGCCTGATGGCTACACCTTC. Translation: CASSPPDRPDGYTF. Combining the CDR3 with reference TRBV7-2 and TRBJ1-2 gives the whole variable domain GAGVSQSPSNKVTEKGKDVELRCDPISGHTALYWYRQSLGQGLEFLIYFQGNSAPDKSGLPSDRFSAERTGGSVSTLTIQRTQQEDSAVYLCASSPPDRPDGYTFGSGTRLTVV.

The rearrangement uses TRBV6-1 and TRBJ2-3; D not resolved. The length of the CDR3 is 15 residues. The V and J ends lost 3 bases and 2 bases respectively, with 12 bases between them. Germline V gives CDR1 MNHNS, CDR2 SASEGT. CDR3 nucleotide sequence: TGTGCCAGCAGTGATGGCAGTGATTACACAGATACGCAGTATTTT. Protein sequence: CASSDGSDYTDTQYF.